The T cell receptor (beta chain) described here comes from a study of a mutant IDH1 vaccine in newly diagnosed glioma. Across the study: The initiation of vaccination occurred 4-6 weeks after radiotherapy alone, or with temozolomide cycles.

Only in-frame clones appear in the TCRdb table, and some are missing; sequencing was by immunoSEQ multiplex PCR. Of fewer than 40,000 clones in the sample, about four fifths were seen once. Per germline, CDR1 MGHDK and CDR2 SYGVNS. V gave up 3 bases and J gave up 4 bases, with 7 bases separating them. The CDR3 is 13 residues long. Regarding time point: week 47, end of study. Every vaccine dose comprised 300 ug of mutant IDH1 20-mer peptide plus topical imiquimod. To note about this clone: Its antigen is as yet unknown.

This chain uses TRBV25-1 with TRBJ2-1; no clear D gene. The TCR was taken from a man between 25 and 39 years old with glioma. Specimen: PBMCs, collected from a glioma patient whose treatment included an IDH1 peptide vaccine. The CDR3 DNA is TGTGCCAGCAGTGATCTGGGGTACAATGAGCAGTTCTTC. This codes for CASSDLGYNEQFF.